The entry that follows covers one TCR beta chain sequence. In TCRdb, the 5' RACE reads were re-called with MiXCR into one record per CDR3 protein. The sample lists approximately 300,000 distinct CDR3 sequences, roughly 19% seen once, with around a fifth in the top ten. These data come from a study of T-cell memory formation after mild COVID-19. Germline V gene data show CDR1 as KGHDR and CDR2 as SFDVKD. The germline V and J ends were trimmed by 4 bases and 2 bases, with 17 bases remaining between them. The CDR3 totals 17 residues. Sequencing input: PBMCs or a T cell subset sorted from them (not recorded which). The J gene is TRBJ2-4, the V gene TRBV24-1, with D possibly TRBD1 on 5 matching bases. This TCR was recovered from a man between 18 and 35 years old who had mild COVID-19 (a few samples of this study predate the infection). Cell type and time point are not known. CDR3 loop: CATSDGLNGATKNIQYF. CDR3 coding DNA: TGTGCCACCAGTGACGGCCTAAATGGGGCGACCAAAAACATTCAGTACTTC.